Described below is a single T cell receptor (beta chain) sequence and its context. Data came from immunoSEQ multiplex PCR; TCRdb stores just in-frame clones and leaves some out. The sample lists about 240,000 clones, approximately 86% occurring once. This sample stems from a study of blood T cell repertoires in COVID-19. Trimming took 1 base from V and 8 from J; bases not matched to a gene: 10. The V gene's germline CDR1 is MGHRA and CDR2 YSYEKL. The CDR3 sequence is 17 residues long. Sequencing was performed on peripheral blood. This TCR was sampled from a woman aged 25 to 39 who had recovered from COVID-19. The J gene is TRBJ1-6, the V gene TRBV4-1; 8 nucleotides line up with TRBD1. The CDR3 sequence: CASSQGIGQGFHSPLHF. CDR3 nucleotide sequence: TGCGCCAGCAGCCAAGGAATCGGACAGGGATTTCATTCACCCCTCCACTTT.